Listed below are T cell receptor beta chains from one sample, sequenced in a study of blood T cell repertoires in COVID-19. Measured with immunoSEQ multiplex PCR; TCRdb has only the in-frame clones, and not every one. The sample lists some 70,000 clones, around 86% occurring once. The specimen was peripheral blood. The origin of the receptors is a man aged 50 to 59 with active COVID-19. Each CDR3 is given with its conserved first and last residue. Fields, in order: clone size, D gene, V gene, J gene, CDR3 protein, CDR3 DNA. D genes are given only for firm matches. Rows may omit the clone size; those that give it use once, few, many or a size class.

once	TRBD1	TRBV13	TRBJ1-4	CASSSGQAHDEKLFF	TGTGCCAGCAGCTCTGGACAGGCGCACGACGAAAAACTGTTTTTT
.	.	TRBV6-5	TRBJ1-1	CASSYGHKNTEAFF	TGTGCCAGCAGTTACGGACACAAGAACACTGAAGCTTTCTTT
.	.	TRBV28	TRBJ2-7	CASSPGAGTHEQYF	TGTGCCAGCAGCCCCGGAGCCGGGACACACGAGCAGTACTTC
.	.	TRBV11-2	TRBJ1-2	CASSLASQDGLGYTF	TGTGCCAGCAGCTTAGCTAGCCAGGACGGCCTTGGCTACACCTTC
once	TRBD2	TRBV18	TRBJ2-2	CASSLRTSGDTGELFF	TGTGCCAGCTCACTAAGGACTAGCGGGGACACCGGGGAGCTGTTTTTT
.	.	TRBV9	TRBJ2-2	CASSVGDFNGELFF	TGTGCCAGCAGCGTAGGGGACTTCAACGGGGAGCTGTTTTTT
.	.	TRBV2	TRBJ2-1	CASSARSSYNEQFF	TGTGCCAGCAGTGCACGGAGCTCCTACAATGAGCAGTTCTTC
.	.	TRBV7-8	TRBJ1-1	CASSYGRNTEAFF	TGTGCCAGCAGCTATGGCCGTAACACTGAAGCTTTCTTT
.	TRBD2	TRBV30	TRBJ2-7	CAWSGPMVAGASSYEQYF	TGTGCCTGGAGTGGCCCCATGGTAGCGGGAGCGAGCTCCTACGAGCAGTACTTC
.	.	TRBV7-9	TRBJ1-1	CASSLESKGVQAFF	TGTGCCAGCAGCTTAGAAAGTAAGGGGGTGCAAGCTTTCTTT
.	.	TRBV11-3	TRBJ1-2	CASSSPDQRTPSNYGYTF	TGTGCCAGCAGCTCGCCCGATCAACGGACTCCTTCTAACTATGGCTACACCTTC
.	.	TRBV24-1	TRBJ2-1	CATSDPFYNEQFF	TGTGCCACCAGTGACCCCTTCTACAATGAGCAGTTCTTC
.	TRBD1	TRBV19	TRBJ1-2	CASSTIGGQGANGYTF	TGTGCCAGTAGTACTATCGGGGGGCAGGGGGCGAATGGCTACACCTTC
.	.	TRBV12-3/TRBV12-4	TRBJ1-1	CASTYSEGTEAFF	TGTGCCAGCACCTATTCGGAGGGGACTGAAGCTTTCTTT
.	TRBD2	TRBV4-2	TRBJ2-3	CASSQARAGGQDTQYF	TGTGCCAGCAGCCAAGCTCGGGCGGGGGGGCAAGATACGCAGTATTTT
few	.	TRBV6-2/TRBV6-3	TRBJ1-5	CASSYPGHSPQPQHF	TGTGCCAGCAGTTACCCCGGACACAGTCCTCAGCCCCAGCATTTT
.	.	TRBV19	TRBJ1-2	CASSIGTAAGTGSGGYTF	TGTGCCAGTAGTATAGGAACGGCTGCCGGGACCGGGAGTGGTGGCTACACCTTC
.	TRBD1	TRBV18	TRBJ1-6	CASSPVTGGSGDSPLHF	TGTGCCAGCTCACCTGTGACAGGGGGCAGTGGGGATTCACCCCTCCACTTT
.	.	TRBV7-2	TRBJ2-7	CASSLAGRQFHEQYF	TGTGCCAGCAGCTTAGCGGGGCGACAGTTCCACGAGCAGTACTTC
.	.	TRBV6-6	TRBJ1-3	CASSYSTGVGNTIYF	TGTGCCAGCAGTTACTCGACGGGAGTCGGAAACACCATATATTTT
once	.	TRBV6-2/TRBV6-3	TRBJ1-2	CASSYQQVQLGYGYTF	TGTGCCAGCAGTTACCAGCAGGTCCAGCTCGGCTATGGCTACACCTTC
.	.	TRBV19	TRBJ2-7	CASSTFPYEQYF	TGTGCCAGTAGTACCTTCCCCTACGAGCAGTACTTC
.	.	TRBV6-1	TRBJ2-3	CASSESLLTDTQYF	TGTGCCAGCAGTGAGAGTCTACTCACAGATACGCAGTATTTT
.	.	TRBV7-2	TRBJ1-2	CAITGLYGYTF	TGTGCCATTACAGGTCTCTATGGCTACACCTTC
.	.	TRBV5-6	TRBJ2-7	CASTERAVPYEQYF	TGTGCCAGCACCGAGAGGGCGGTGCCCTACGAGCAGTACTTC
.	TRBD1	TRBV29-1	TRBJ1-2	CSVVTGVYGYTF	TGCAGCGTTGTGACAGGGGTTTATGGCTACACCTTC
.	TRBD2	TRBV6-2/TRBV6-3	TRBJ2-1	CASSYRLAGGPTTYNEQFF	TGTGCCAGCAGTTACCGGCTAGCGGGGGGGCCGACGACCTACAATGAGCAGTTCTTC
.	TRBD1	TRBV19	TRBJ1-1	CASCGQDSMNTEAFF	TGTGCCAGTTGCGGACAGGACTCTATGAACACTGAAGCTTTCTTT
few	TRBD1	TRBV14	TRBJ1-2	CASSHARGYGYTF	TGTGCCAGCAGCCACGCCAGGGGGTATGGCTACACCTTC